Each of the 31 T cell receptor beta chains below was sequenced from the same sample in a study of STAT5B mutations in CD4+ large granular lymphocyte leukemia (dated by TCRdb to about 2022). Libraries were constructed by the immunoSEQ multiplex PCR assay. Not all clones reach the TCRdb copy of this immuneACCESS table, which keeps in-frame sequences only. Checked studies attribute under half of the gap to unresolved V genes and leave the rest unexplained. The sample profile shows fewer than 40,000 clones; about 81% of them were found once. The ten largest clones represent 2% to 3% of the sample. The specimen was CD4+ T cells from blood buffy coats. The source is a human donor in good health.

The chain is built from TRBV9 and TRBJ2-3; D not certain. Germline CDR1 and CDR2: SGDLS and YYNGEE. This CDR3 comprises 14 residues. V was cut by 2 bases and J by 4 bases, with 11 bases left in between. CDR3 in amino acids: CASSVLGNSDTQYF. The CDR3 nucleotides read TGTGCCAGCAGCGTGTTGGGCAACTCAGATACGCAGTATTTT.

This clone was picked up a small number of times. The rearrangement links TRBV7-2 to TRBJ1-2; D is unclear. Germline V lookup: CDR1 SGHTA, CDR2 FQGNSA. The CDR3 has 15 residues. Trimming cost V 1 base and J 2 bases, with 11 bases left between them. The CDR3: CASSLGERPNYGYTF. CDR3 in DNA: TGTGCCAGCAGCTTAGGGGAACGACCCAACTATGGCTACACCTTC. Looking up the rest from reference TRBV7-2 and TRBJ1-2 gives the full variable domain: GAGVSQSPSNKVTEKGKDVELRCDPISGHTALYWYRQSLGQGLEFLIYFQGNSAPDKSGLPSDRFSAERTGGSVSTLTIQRTQQEDSAVYLCASSLGERPNYGYTFGSGTRLTVV.

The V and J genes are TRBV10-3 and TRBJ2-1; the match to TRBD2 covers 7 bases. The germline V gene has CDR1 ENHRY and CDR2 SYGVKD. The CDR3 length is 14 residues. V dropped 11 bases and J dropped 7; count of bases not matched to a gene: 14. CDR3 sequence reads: CASSGPPEKNEQFF. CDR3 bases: TGTGCCTCTAGCGGCCCTCCGGAAAAGAATGAGCAGTTCTTC.

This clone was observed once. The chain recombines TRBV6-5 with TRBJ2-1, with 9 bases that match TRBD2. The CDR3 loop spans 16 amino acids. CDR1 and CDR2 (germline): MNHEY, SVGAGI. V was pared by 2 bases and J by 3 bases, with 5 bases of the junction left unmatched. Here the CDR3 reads CASSYDASGNYNEQFF. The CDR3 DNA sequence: TGTGCCAGCAGTTACGATGCTAGCGGGAACTACAATGAGCAGTTCTTC.

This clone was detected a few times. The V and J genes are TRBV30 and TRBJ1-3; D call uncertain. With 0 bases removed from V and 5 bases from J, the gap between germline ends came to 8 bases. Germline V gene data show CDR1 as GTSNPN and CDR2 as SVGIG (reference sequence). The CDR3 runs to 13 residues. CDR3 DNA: TGTGCCTGGAGTGTAGAACAGCGAAACACCATATATTTT. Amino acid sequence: CAWSVEQRNTIYF.

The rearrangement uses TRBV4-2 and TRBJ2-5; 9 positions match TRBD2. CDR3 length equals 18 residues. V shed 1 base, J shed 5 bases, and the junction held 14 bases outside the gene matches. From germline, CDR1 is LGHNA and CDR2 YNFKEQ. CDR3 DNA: TGTGCCAGCAGCCAAGCGCCTTCTAGGGGAGCGGGGGGTGAGACCCAGTACTTC. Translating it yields CASSQAPSRGAGGETQYF.

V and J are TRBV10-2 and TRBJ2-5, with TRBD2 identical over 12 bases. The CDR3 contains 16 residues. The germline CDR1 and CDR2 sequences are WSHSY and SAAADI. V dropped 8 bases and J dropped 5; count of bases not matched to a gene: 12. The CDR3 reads CASVGLAGGFQETQYF. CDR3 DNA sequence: TGCGCCAGCGTAGGGCTAGCGGGAGGGTTTCAGGAGACCCAGTACTTC.

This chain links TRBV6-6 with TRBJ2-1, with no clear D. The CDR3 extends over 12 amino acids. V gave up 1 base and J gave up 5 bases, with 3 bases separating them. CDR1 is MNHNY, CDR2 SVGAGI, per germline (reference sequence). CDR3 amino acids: CASSYYDNEQFF. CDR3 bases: TGTGCCAGCAGTTACTACGACAATGAGCAGTTCTTC.

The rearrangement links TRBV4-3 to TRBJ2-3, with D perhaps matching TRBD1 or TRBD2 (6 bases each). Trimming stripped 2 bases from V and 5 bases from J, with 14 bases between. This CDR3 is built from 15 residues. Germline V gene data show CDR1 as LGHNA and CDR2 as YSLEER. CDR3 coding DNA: TGCGCCAGCAGCCAAACGGGGGCCACGGAAGATACGCAGTATTTT. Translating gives CASSQTGATEDTQYF.

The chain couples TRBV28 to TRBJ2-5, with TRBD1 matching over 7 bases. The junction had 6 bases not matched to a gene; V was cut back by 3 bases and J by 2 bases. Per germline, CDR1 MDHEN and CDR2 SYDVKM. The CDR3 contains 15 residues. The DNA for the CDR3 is TGTGCCAGCAGTTTCGGGACAGTACCACAAGAGACCCAGTACTTC. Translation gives CASSFGTVPQETQYF.

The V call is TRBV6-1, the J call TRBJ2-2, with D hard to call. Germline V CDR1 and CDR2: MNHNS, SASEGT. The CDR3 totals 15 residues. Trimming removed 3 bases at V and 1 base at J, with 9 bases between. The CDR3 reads CASSDGVLNTGELFF. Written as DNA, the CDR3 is TGTGCCAGCAGTGATGGGGTCTTGAACACCGGGGAGCTGTTTTTT.

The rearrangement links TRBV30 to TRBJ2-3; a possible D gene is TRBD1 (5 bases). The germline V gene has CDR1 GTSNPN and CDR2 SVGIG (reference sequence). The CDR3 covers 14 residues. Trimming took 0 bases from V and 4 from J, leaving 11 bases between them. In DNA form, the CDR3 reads TGTGCCTGGAGTGTGGGCCAGGGATCAGATACGCAGTATTTT. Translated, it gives CAWSVGQGSDTQYF.

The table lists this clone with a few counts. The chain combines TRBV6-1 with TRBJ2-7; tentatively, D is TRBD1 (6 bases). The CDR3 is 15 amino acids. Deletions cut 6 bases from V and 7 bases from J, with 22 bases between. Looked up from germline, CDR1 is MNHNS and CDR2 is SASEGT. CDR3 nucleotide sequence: TGTGCCAGCAGGGGGGCGACAGGCCGTGGGGTGGAGCAGTACTTC. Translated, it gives CASRGATGRGVEQYF.

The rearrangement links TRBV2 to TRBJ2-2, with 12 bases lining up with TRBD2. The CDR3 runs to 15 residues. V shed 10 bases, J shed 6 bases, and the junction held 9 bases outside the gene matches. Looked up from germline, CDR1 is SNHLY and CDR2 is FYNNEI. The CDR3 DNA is TGTGCCACTTCTAGCGGGGGGGCCGGCGCCGGGGAGCTGTTTTTT. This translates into CATSSGGAGAGELFF.

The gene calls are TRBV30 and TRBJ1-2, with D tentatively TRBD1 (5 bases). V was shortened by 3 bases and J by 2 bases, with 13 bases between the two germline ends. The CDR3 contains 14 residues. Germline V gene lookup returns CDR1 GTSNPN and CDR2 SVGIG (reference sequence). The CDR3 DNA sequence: TGTGCCTGGAGACCCAGGGACCGGAACTATGGCTACACCTTC. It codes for CAWRPRDRNYGYTF.

This CDR3 reads CAWSGERLGTQYF. The CDR3 DNA sequence: TGTGCCTGGAGTGGGGAGAGGTTGGGTACGCAGTATTTT. This chain links TRBV30 with TRBJ2-3, with a weak D call TRBD2 (5 bases). Germline CDR1 and CDR2: GTSNPN and SVGIG (reference sequence). The CDR3 has 13 residues. Trimming pared 1 base from V and 8 bases from J, leaving 13 bases between.

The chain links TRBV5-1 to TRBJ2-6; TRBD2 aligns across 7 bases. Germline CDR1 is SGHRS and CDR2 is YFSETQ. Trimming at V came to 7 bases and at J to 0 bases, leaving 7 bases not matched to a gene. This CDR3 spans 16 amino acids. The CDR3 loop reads CASAGVLSSGANVLTF. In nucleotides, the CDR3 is TGCGCCAGCGCGGGGGTTTTGAGCTCTGGGGCCAACGTCCTGACTTTC.

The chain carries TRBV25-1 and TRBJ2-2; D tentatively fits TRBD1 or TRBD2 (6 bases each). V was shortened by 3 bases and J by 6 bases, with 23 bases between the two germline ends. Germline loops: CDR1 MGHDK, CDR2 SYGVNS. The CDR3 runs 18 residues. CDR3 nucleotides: TGTGCCAGCAGTGATTCCGGACAATTCTCAGGGGAGGCCGGGGAGCTGTTTTTT. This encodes CASSDSGQFSGEAGELFF.

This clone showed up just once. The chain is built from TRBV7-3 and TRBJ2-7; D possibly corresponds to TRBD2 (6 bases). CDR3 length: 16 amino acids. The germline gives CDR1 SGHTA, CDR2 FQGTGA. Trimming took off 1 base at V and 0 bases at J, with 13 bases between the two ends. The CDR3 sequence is CASSLNAPDYSYEQYF. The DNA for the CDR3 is TGTGCCAGCAGCTTAAATGCCCCGGACTACTCCTACGAGCAGTACTTC.

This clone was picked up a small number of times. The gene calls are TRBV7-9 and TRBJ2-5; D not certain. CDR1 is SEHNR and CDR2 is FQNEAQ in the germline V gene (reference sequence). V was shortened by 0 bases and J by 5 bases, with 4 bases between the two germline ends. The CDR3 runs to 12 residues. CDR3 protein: CASSLAWETQYF. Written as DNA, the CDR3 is TGTGCCAGCAGCTTAGCCTGGGAGACCCAGTACTTC.

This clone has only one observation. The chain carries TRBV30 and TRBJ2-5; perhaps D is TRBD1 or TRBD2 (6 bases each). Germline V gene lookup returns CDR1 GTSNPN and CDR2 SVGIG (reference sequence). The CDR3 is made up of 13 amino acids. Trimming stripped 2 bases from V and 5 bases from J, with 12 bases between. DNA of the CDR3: TGTGCCTGGAGTACGGGGGCTAGGGAGACCCAGTACTTC. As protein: CAWSTGARETQYF.

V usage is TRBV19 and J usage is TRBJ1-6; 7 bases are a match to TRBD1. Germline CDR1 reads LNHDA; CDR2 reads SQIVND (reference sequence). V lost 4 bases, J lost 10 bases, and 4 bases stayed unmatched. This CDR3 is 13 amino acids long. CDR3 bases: TGTGCCAGTAGTAGGCCCAGGGGGTCACCCCTCCACTTT. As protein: CASSRPRGSPLHF.

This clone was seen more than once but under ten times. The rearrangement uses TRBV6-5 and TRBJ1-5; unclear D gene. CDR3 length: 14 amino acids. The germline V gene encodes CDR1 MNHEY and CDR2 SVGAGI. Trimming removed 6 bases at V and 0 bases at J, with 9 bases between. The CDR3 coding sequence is TGTGCCAGCAGCCGCTTGGATAGCAATCAGCCCCAGCATTTT. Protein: CASSRLDSNQPQHF.

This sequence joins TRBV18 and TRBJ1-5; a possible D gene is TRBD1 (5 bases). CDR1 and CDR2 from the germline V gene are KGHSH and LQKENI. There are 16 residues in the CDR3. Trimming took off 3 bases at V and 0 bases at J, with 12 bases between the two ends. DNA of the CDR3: TGTGCCAGCTCACCTCCTGGGACGGGTAGCAATCAGCCCCAGCATTTT. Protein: CASSPPGTGSNQPQHF.

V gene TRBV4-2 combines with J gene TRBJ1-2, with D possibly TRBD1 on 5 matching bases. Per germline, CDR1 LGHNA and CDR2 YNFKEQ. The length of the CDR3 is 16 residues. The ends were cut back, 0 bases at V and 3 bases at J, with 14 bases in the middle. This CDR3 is CASSQDRVGSYYGYTF. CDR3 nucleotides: TGTGCCAGCAGCCAAGACAGGGTCGGTTCTTACTATGGCTACACCTTC.

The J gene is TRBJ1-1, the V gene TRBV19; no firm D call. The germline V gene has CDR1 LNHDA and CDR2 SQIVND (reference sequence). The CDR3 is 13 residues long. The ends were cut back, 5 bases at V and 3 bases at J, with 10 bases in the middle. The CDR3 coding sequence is TGTGCCAGTAGTGAGGGCGGCTACACTGAAGCTTTCTTT. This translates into CASSEGGYTEAFF.

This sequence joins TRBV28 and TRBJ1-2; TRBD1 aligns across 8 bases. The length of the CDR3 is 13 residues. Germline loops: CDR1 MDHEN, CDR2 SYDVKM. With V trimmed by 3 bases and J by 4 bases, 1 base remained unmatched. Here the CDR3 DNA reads TGTGCCAGCAGTTTTCAGGGGGCCTATGGCTACACCTTC. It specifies CASSFQGAYGYTF.

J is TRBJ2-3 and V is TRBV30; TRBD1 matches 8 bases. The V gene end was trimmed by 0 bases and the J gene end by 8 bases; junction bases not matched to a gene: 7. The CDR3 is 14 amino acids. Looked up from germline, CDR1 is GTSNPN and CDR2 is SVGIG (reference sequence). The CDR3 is CAWSVTRGQGTQYF. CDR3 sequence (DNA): TGTGCCTGGAGTGTCACCAGGGGGCAGGGTACGCAGTATTTT.

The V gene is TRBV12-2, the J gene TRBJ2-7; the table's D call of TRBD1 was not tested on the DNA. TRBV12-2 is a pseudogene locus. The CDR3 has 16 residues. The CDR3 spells CASRLVYRGQGYEQYF. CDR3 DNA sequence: TGTGCAAGTCGCTTAGTTTACAGGGGGCAAGGCTACGAGCAGTACTTC.

The CDR3 reads CASSLGTAGDQYF. CDR3 nucleotides: TGTGCCAGCAGCCTGGGGACCGCCGGGGACCAGTACTTC. V is TRBV11-1 and J is TRBJ2-5; D is tentatively TRBD1 or TRBD2 (5 bases each). Germline assignment: CDR1 SGHAT and CDR2 FQDESV (reference sequence). The CDR3 is made up of 13 amino acids. Deletions cut 5 bases from V and 10 bases from J, with 17 bases between.

The CDR3 is CASSGGDRDNSPLHF. The CDR3 DNA is TGCGCCAGCAGCGGGGGGGACAGGGACAATTCACCCCTCCACTTT. This chain joins TRBV5-1 and TRBJ1-6, with 9 positions matching TRBD1. Germline lookup yields CDR1 SGHRS and CDR2 YFSETQ. CDR3 size: 15 residues. The V and J ends lost 4 bases and 7 bases, in that order; junction bases with no gene match: 6.